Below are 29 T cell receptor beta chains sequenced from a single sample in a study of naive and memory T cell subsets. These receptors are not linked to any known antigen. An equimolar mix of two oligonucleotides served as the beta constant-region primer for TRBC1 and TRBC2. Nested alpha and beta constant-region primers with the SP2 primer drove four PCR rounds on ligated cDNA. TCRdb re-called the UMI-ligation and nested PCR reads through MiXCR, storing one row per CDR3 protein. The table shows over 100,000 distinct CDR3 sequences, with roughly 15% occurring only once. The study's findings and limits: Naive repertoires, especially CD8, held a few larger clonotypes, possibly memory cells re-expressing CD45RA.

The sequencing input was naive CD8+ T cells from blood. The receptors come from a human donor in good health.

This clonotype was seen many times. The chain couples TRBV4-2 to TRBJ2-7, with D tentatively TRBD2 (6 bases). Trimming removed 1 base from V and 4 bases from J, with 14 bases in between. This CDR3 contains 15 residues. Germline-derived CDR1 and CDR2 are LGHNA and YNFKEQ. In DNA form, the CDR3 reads TGTGCCAGCAGCCAAGCGGGGCAGGGACTGTACGAGCAGTACTTC. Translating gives CASSQAGQGLYEQYF.

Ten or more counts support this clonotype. DNA for the CDR3: TGTGCCAGCAGCCAGGGTCCCGGGACTAGCGGGAGGCGCCGCGAGACCCAGTACTTC. Its translation is CASSQGPGTSGRRRETQYF. The V call is TRBV3-1, the J call TRBJ2-5; 15 bases map to TRBD2. Germline assignment: CDR1 LGHDT and CDR2 YNNKEL (reference sequence). The CDR3 totals 19 residues. The junction had 13 bases not matched to a gene; V was cut back by 3 bases and J by 5 bases.

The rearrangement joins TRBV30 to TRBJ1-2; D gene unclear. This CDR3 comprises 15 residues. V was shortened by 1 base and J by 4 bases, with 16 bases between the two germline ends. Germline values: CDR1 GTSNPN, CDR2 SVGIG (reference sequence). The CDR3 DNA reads TGTGCCTGGAGTGACCAGATCGGACTATTCTATGGCTACACCTTC. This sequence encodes CAWSDQIGLFYGYTF.

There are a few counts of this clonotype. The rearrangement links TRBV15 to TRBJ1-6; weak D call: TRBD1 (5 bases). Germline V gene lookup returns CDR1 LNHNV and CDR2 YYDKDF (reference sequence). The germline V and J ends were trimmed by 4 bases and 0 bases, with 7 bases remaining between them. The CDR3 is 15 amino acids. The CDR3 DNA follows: TGTGCCACCAGCACAGGGAGCTCCTATAATTCACCCCTCCACTTT. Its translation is CATSTGSSYNSPLHF.

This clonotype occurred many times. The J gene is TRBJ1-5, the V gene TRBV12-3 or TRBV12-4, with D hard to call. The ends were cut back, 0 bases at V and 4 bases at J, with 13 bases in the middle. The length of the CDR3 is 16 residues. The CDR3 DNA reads TGTGCCAGCAGTTTAGCGCTGACCGGGTATAATCAGCCCCAGCATTTT. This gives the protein CASSLALTGYNQPQHF.

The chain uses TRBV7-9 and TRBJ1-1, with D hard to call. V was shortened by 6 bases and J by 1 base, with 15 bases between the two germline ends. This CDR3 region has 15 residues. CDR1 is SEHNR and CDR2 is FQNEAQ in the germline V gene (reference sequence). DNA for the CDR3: TGTGCCAGCAGTTCCCCCAGTGGGTCGAACACTGAAGCTTTCTTT. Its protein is CASSSPSGSNTEAFF.

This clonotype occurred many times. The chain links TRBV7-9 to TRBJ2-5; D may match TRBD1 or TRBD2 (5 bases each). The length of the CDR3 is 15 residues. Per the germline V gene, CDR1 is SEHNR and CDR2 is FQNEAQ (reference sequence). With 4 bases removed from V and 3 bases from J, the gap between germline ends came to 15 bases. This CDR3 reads CASSSHRDPEETQYF. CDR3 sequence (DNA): TGTGCCAGCAGCTCACACCGGGACCCAGAAGAGACCCAGTACTTC.

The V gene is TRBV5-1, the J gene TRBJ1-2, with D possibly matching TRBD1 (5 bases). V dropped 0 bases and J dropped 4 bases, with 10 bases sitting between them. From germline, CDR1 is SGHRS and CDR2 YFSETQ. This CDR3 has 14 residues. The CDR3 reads CASSLGGATYGYTF. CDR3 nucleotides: TGCGCCAGCAGCTTGGGAGGGGCCACCTATGGCTACACCTTC.

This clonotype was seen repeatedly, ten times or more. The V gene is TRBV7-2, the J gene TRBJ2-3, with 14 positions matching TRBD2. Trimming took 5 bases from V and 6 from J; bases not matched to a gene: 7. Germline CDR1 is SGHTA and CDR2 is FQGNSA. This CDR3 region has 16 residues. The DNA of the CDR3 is TGTGCCAGCAGCCCTGCCGGGACTAGCGGGAGTGATACGCAGTATTTT. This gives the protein CASSPAGTSGSDTQYF.

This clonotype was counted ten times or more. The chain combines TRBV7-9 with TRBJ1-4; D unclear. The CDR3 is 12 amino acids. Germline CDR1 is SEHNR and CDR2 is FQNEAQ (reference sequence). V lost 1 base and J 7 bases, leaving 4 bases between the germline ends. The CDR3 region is CASSLDAEKLFF. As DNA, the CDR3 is TGTGCCAGCAGCTTAGACGCTGAAAAACTGTTTTTT. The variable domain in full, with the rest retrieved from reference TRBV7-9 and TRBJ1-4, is DTGVSQNPRHKITKRGQNVTFRCDPISEHNRLYWYRQTLGQGPEFLTYFQNEAQLEKSRLLSDRFSAERPKGSFSTLEIQRTEQGDSAMYLCASSLDAEKLFFGSGTQLSVL.

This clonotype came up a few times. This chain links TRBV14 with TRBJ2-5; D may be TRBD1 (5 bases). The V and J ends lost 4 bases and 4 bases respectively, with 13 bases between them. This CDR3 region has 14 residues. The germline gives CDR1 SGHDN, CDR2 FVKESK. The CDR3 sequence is CASSPGASPETQYF. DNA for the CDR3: TGTGCCAGCAGCCCTGGGGCGAGTCCAGAGACCCAGTACTTC. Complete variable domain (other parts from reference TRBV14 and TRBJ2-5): EAGVTQFPSHSVIEKGQTVTLRCDPISGHDNLYWYRRVMGKEIKFLLHFVKESKQDESGMPNNRFLAERTGGTYSTLKVQPAELEDSGVYFCASSPGASPETQYFGPGTRLLVL.

The CDR3 nucleotides are TGCAGTGCTAGAGAAAGGCCCGGGACAGGGGGCTCTGGAAACACCATATATTTT. The encoded protein is CSARERPGTGGSGNTIYF. This chain connects TRBV20-1 to TRBJ1-3; TRBD1 matches at 11 bases. The CDR3 covers 18 residues. The V and J ends lost 0 bases and 0 bases, in that order; junction bases with no gene match: 7. Per germline, CDR1 DFQATT and CDR2 SNEGSKA (reference sequence).

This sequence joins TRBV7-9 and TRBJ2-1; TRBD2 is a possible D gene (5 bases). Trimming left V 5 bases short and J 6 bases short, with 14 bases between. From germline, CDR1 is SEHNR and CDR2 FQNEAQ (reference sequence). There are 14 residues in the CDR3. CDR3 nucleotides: TGTGCCAGCAGCCCCGGGATCCCCGGCAATGAGCAGTTCTTC. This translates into CASSPGIPGNEQFF.

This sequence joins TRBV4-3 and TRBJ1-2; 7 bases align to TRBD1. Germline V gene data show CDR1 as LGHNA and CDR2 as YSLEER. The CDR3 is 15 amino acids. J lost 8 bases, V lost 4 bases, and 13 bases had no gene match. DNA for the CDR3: TGCGCCAGCAGCCTCGGACAGGCGGTTGGACGGGGCTACACCTTC. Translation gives CASSLGQAVGRGYTF.

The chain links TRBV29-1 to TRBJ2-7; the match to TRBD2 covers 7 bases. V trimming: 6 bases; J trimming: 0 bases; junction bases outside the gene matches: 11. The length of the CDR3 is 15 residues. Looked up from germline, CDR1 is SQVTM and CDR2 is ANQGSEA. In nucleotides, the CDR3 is TGCAGCGTCACGGGGGGTAATTGGTTCTCCTACGAGCAGTACTTC. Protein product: CSVTGGNWFSYEQYF.

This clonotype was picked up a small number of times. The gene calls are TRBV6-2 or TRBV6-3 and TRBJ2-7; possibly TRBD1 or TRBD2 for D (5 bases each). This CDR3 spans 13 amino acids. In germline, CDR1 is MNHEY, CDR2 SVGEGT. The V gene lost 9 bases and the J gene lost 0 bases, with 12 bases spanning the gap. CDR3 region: CARLGVFSYEQYF. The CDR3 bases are TGTGCCAGATTGGGGGTGTTCTCCTACGAGCAGTACTTC.

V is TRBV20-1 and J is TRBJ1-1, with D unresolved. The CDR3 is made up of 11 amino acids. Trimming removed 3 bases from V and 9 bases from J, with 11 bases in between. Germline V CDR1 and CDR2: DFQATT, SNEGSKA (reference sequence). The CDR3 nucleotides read TGCAGTGCTAGTGGAGGGAGTAAAGCTTTCTTT. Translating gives CSASGGSKAFF.

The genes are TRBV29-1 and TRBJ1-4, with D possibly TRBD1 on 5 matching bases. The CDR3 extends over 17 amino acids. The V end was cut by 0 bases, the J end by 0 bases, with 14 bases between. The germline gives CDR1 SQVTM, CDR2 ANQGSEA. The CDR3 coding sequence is TGCAGCGTTGAAGATCTTTCGCAGGGTGCAACTAATGAAAAACTGTTTTTT. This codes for CSVEDLSQGATNEKLFF.

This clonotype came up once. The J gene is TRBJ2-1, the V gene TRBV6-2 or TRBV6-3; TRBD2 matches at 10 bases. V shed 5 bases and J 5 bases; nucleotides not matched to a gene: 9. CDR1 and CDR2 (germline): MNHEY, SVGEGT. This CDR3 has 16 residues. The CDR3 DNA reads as TGTGCCAGCAGTCCCTCTTTACTAGCGGGGAACAATGAGCAGTTCTTC. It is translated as CASSPSLLAGNNEQFF.

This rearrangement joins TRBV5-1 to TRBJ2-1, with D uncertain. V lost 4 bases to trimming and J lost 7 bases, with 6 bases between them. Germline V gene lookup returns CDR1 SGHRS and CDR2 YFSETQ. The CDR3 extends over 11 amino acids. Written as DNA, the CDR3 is TGCGCCAGCAGCGTGTATAATGAGCAGTTCTTC. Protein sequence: CASSVYNEQFF.

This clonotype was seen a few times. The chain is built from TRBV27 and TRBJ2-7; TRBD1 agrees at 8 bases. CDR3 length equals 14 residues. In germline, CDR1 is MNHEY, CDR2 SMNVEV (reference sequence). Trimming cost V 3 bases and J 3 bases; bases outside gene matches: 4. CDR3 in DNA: TGTGCCAGCAGTTTTGGACAGGGTAACTACGAGCAGTACTTC. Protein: CASSFGQGNYEQYF.

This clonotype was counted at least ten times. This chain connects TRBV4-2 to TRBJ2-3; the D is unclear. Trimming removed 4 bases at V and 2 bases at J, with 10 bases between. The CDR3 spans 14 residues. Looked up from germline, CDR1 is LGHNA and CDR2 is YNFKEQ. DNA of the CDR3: TGTGCCAGCAGCCCTACACAAAACACAGATACGCAGTATTTT. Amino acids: CASSPTQNTDTQYF.

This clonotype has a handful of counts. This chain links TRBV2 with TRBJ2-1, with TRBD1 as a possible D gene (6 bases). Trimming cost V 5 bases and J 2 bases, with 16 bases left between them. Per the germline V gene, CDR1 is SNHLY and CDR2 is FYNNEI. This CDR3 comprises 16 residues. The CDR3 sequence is CASSLTLRQAYNEQFF. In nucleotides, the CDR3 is TGTGCCAGCAGTCTTACCCTTAGACAGGCCTACAATGAGCAGTTCTTC.

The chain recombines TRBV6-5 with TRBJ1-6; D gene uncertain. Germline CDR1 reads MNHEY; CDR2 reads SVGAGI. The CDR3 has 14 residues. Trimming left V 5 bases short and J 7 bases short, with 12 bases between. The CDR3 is CASSLLDVNSPLHF. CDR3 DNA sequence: TGTGCCAGCAGTCTCCTCGATGTGAATTCACCCCTCCACTTT.

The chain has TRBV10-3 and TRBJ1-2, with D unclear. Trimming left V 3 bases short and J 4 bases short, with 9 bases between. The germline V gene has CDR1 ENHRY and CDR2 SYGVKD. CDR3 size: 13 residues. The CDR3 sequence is CAISDGTSYGYTF. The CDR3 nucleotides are TGTGCCATCAGTGACGGTACGTCCTATGGCTACACCTTC.

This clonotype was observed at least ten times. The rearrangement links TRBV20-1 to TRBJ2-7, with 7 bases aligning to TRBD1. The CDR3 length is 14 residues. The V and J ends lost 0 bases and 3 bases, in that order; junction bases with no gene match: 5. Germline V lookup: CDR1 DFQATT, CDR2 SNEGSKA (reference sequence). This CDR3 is CSARDRDSYYEQYF. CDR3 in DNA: TGCAGTGCTAGAGATCGGGACAGCTACTACGAGCAGTACTTC.

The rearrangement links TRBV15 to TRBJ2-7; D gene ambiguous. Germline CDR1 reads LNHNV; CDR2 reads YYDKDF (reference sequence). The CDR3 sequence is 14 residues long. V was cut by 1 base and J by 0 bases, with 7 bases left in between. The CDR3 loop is CATSRVPDSYEQYF. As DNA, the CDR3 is TGTGCCACCAGCAGAGTTCCAGACTCCTACGAGCAGTACTTC.

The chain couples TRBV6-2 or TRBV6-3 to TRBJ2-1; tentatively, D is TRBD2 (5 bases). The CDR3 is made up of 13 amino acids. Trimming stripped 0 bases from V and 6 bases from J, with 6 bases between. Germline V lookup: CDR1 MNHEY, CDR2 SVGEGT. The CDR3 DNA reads TGTGCCAGCAGTTACTCCCTAGCCAATGAGCAGTTCTTC. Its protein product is CASSYSLANEQFF.

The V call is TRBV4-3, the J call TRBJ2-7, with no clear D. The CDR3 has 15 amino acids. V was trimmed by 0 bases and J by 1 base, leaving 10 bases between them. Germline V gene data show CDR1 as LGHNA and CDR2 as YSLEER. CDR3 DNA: TGCGCCAGCAGCCAAGAGAGTGTCGGATCCTACGAGCAGTACTTC. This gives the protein CASSQESVGSYEQYF.